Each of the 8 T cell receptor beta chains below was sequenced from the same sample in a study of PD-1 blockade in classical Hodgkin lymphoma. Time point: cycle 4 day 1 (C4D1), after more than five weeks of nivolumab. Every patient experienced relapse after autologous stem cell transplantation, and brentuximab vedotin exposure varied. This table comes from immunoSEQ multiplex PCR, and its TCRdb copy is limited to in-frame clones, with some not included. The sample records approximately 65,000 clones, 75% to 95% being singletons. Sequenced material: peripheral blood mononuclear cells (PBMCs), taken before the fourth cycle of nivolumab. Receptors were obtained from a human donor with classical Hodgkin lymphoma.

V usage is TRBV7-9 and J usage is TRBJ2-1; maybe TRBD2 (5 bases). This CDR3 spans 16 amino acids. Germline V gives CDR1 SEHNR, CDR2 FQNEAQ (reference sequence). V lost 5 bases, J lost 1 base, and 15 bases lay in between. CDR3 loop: CASSQSLSGSYNEQFF. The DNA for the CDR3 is TGTGCCAGCAGCCAATCCCTCAGCGGATCCTACAATGAGCAGTTCTTC. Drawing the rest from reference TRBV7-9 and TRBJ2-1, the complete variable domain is DTGVSQNPRHKITKRGQNVTFRCDPISEHNRLYWYRQTLGQGPEFLTYFQNEAQLEKSRLLSDRFSAERPKGSFSTLEIQRTEQGDSAMYLCASSQSLSGSYNEQFFGPGTRLTVL.

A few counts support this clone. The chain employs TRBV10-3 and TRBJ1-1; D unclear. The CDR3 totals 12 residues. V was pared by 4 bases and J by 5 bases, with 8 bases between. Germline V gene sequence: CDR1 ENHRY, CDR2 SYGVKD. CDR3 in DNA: TGTGCCATCAGTGTAGGGAGAACTGAAGCTTTCTTT. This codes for CAISVGRTEAFF.

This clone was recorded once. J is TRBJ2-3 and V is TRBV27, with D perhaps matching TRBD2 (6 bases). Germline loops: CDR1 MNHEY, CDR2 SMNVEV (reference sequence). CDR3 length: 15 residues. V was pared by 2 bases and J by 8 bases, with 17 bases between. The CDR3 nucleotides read TGTGCCAGCAGTTTAGCGGGGCCCCGGTGGGGTACGCAGTATTTT. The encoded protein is CASSLAGPRWGTQYF.

The CDR3 DNA reads as TGCAGCGTTCCCCCGACAGGAGGAGAGACCCAGTACTTC. Translated: CSVPPTGGETQYF. The gene calls are TRBV29-1 and TRBJ2-5; tentatively, D is TRBD1 (6 bases). Germline V CDR1 and CDR2: SQVTM, ANQGSEA. The V and J ends lost 5 bases and 4 bases respectively, with 14 bases between them. The CDR3 extends over 13 amino acids.

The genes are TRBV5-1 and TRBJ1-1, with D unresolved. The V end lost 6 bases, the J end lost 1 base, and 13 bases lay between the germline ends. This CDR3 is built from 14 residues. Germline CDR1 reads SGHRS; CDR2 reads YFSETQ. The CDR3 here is CASMKPEGNTEAFF. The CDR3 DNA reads TGCGCCAGCATGAAACCCGAGGGGAACACTGAAGCTTTCTTT. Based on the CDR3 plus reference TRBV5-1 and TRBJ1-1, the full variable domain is KAGVTQTPRYLIKTRGQQVTLSCSPISGHRSVSWYQQTPGQGLQFLFEYFSETQRNKGNFPGRFSGRQFSNSRSEMNVSTLELGDSALYLCASMKPEGNTEAFFGQGTRLTVV.

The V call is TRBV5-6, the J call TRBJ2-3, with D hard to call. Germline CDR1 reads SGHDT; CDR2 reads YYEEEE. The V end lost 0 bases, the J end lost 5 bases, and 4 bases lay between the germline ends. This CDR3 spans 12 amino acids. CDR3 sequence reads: CASSLGGDTQYF. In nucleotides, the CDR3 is TGTGCCAGCAGCTTGGGTGGAGATACGCAGTATTTT.

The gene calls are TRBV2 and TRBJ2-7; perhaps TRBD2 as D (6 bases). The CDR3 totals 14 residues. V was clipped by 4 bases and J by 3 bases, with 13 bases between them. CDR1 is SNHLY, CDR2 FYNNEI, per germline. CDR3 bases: TGTGCCAGCAGTGCTAGGGGAGCGGGCTACGAGCAGTACTTC. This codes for CASSARGAGYEQYF.

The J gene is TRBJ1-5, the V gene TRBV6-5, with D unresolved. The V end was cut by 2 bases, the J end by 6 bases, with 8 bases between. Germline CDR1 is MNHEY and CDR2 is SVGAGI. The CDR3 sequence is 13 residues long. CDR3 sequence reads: CASSYEDGQPQHF. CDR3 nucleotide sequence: TGTGCCAGCAGTTACGAGGATGGTCAGCCCCAGCATTTT.